The present TCR beta chain was sequenced within a study of control samples from healthy donors and cancer patients. Comment on this clone: Other DNA sequences in the same sample also yield this CDR3.

Sequencing used immunoSEQ multiplex PCR; TCRdb keeps in-frame clones, though not all of them. The sample shows 230,000 or so clones, around 94% of them seen only once. Trimming took off 1 base at V and 2 bases at J, with 5 bases between the two ends. CDR1 and CDR2 from the germline V gene are LNHDA and SQIVND (reference sequence). The CDR3 sequence is 14 residues long. This chain links TRBV19 with TRBJ1-4; D is unclear. The receptor comes from a man between 50 and 59 years old in good health. Sequenced input: blood. For the CDR3, the DNA is TGTGCCAGTAGTATAGTGGGGACTAATGAAAAACTGTTTTTT. It is translated as CASSIVGTNEKLFF.